This TCR beta chain derives from a study of Ad26.COV2.S vaccination and SARS-CoV-2 variants. Points from the study as a whole: Reportedly, spike-specific CD8+ and CD4+ T cell responses achieved substantial breadth once vaccination had taken place. Non-spike TCR breadth did not differ much between vaccine and placebo recipients. Vaccine recipients had higher spike-specific TCR breadth than placebo recipients.

The repertoire was sequenced with immunoSEQ multiplex PCR; TCRdb's copy has only in-frame clones and lacks some. The sample has approximately 140,000 clones, 86% seen once. Worth noting for this clone: Its antigen remains unknown.

The sequencing here drew on peripheral blood, taken after recovery from COVID-19. This receptor was taken from a human donor who had recovered from COVID-19.

The CDR3 protein is CASSRGPTQYF. As DNA, the CDR3 is TGTGCCAGCAGCCGCGGCCCGACCCAGTACTTC. The rearrangement links TRBV7-2 to TRBJ2-5; D remains ambiguous. This CDR3 region has 11 residues. Germline V lookup: CDR1 SGHTA, CDR2 FQGNSA. Trimming pared 5 bases from V and 7 bases from J, leaving 8 bases between.